The following is a T cell receptor (beta chain) sequence with its context. The data were taken from a study of shared clonotypes between healthy human individuals. Splitting the CD4+ cells yielded a CD45RA+ naive subset and a CD45RA-negative memory subset. Produced via immunoSEQ multiplex PCR; TCRdb's table is partial and in-frame only. The profile covers under 2,500,000 clones, with almost 96% appearing a single time and approximately 0.13% taken by the ten largest. The germline CDR1 and CDR2 sequences are SGHTA and FQGNSA. The CDR3 is made up of 16 amino acids. The ends lost 4 bases at V and 4 bases at J; junction bases unmatched: 11.

The material sequenced was naive CD4+ T cells sorted from blood. Subset reported: CD45RA+ positively selected. The rearrangement uses TRBV7-2 and TRBJ2-5; TRBD1 matches at 8 bases. The receptor was isolated from a man younger than 35 in good health. CDR3 sequence reads: CASSSGQGPLVETQYF. The CDR3 bases are TGTGCCAGCAGCTCCGGACAGGGACCGCTGGTAGAGACCCAGTACTTC.